One and the same sample provided the 10 T cell receptor beta chains below, sequenced in a study of molecular identifiers for immune sequencing clone quantification (dated by TCRdb to the late 2010s). Libraries were prepared through PCR. Sequenced using an Illumina HiSeq 4000. TCRdb cleaned the public reads at Q25 with fastp, built clones with MiXCR and kept in-frame beta chains. One record per CDR3 amino acid sequence lists the most common genes and DNA. In all, the sample holds about 320,000 distinct CDR3 sequences, and roughly 23% of those were seen once. The top ten clonotypes cover approximately 0.84% of the sample. Sequencing was carried out using naive CD8+ T cells from blood, with Jurkat cell RNA spiked in. Interpreted using the paper, the cell subset or site label stands for: FACS-sorted CD8+CD4-CCR7+CD45RA+ naive T cells. These receptors originate from a human donor in good health. Some libraries in this study had Jurkat cell RNA spiked in.

This clonotype was detected many times. The chain links TRBV7-2 to TRBJ2-3; 11 positions agree with TRBD2. The germline V gene encodes CDR1 SGHTA and CDR2 FQGNSA. V was clipped by 5 bases and J by 2 bases; unmatched bases: 6. The CDR3 length is 16 residues. This CDR3 reads CASSEPLAGVTDTQYF. In nucleotides, the CDR3 is TGTGCCAGCAGCGAACCACTAGCGGGGGTCACAGATACGCAGTATTTT.

Comment on this clonotype: A single base separates this from a much larger clone, so it may be a read error. The gene calls are TRBV27 and TRBJ2-3; D gene unclear. Germline values: CDR1 MNHEY, CDR2 SMNVEV (reference sequence). V lost 3 bases, J lost 2 bases, and 6 bases lay in between. The length of the CDR3 is 13 residues. CDR3 coding DNA: TGTGCCAGCAGTTTTGAGGACACAGATACGCAGTATTTT. The encoded protein is CASSFEDTDTQYF.

The rearrangement joins TRBV29-1 to TRBJ1-2; D is ambiguous. CDR3 size: 14 residues. Germline-derived CDR1 and CDR2 are SQVTM and ANQGSEA. The ends were cut back, 2 bases at V and 3 bases at J, with 13 bases in the middle. CDR3 nucleotides: TGCAGCGTTGAAACGCCGGCGTCTTACTATGGCTACACCTTC. This translates into CSVETPASYYGYTF.

This clonotype was recorded at least ten times. This chain uses TRBV5-6 with TRBJ2-6; the D is unclear. V lost 0 bases and J 3 bases, leaving 10 bases between the germline ends. Germline V gene lookup returns CDR1 SGHDT and CDR2 YYEEEE. The CDR3 spans 16 residues. CDR3 protein: CASSLVGFVGANVLTF. The CDR3 DNA sequence: TGTGCCAGCAGCTTGGTAGGGTTCGTTGGGGCCAACGTCCTGACTTTC.

About this clonotype: A much larger clone is a single base away; this may be a read error. Here the CDR3 reads CAGSFHGSGEYNEQFF. The CDR3 DNA reads as TGTGCCGGCAGCTTCCACGGTAGCGGGGAGTACAATGAGCAGTTCTTC. The chain employs TRBV5-4 and TRBJ2-1, with TRBD2 identical over 8 bases. Germline CDR1 reads SGHNT; CDR2 reads YYREEE (reference sequence). The CDR3 sequence is 16 residues long.

This clonotype was observed a handful of times. J is TRBJ2-5 and V is TRBV12-3 or TRBV12-4; TRBD2 agrees at 11 bases. The junction had 8 bases not matched to a gene; V was cut back by 3 bases and J by 2 bases. The CDR3 covers 17 residues. This CDR3 reads CASSFTGGTSGQETQYF. CDR3 bases: TGTGCCAGCAGTTTTACGGGGGGGACTAGCGGACAAGAGACCCAGTACTTC.

This clonotype was observed at least ten times. In DNA, the CDR3 is TGCGCCAGCAGCCAAGAGTTAGGGAGGTCCTACAATGAGCAGTTCTTC. This translates into CASSQELGRSYNEQFF. The chain uses TRBV4-3 and TRBJ2-1; D perhaps matches TRBD2 (6 bases). V lost 0 bases, J lost 1 base, and 10 bases lay in between. The germline gives CDR1 LGHNA, CDR2 YSLEER. This CDR3 has 16 amino acids.

The chain joins TRBV27 to TRBJ2-7, with TRBD2 matching over 9 bases. J gave up 4 bases and V 8 bases, and 12 bases lay outside the gene matches. The CDR3 length is 15 residues. From germline, CDR1 is MNHEY and CDR2 SMNVEV (reference sequence). The chain's CDR3 is CASAPYSGGLYEQYF. The CDR3 DNA follows: TGTGCCAGCGCTCCTTATAGCGGGGGCCTTTACGAGCAGTACTTC.

Turning to this clonotype: This clone may be a read error of a much larger clone one base away. The chain employs TRBV4-1 and TRBJ2-3; TRBD2 might be the D (5 bases). Trimming cost V 4 bases and J 6 bases, with 20 bases left between them. This CDR3 has 16 amino acids. Germline V gene lookup returns CDR1 MGHRA and CDR2 YSYEKL. The DNA of the CDR3 is TGCGCCAGCAGCCGAGAGAAGGCTAGCTACGATGATACGCAGTATTTT. Protein sequence: CASSREKASYDDTQYF.

The CDR3 DNA follows: TGTGCCAGTAGTATAGGAAATTCACCCCTCCACTTT. This gives the protein CASSIGNSPLHF. The chain employs TRBV19 and TRBJ1-6, with D uncertain. Germline CDR1 reads LNHDA; CDR2 reads SQIVND (reference sequence). Trimming shortened V by 1 base and J by 7 bases, and 2 bases separated the two germline ends. This CDR3 is built from 12 residues.